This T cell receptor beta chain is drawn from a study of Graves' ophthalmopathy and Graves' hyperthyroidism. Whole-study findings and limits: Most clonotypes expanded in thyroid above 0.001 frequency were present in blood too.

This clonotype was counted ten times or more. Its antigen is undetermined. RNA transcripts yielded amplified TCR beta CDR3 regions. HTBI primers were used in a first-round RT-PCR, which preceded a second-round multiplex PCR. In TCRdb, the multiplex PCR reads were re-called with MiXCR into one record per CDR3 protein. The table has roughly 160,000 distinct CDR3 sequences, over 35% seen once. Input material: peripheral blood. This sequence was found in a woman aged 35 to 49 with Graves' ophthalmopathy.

This chain's CDR3 is CASRNRDPSGELFF. The CDR3 region has the DNA TGTGCCAGCAGGAACAGGGATCCATCCGGGGAGCTGTTTTTT. The chain carries TRBV12-3 or TRBV12-4 and TRBJ2-2; D might be TRBD1 (6 bases). This CDR3 has 14 residues. V lost 6 bases to trimming and J lost 6 bases, with 14 bases between them.